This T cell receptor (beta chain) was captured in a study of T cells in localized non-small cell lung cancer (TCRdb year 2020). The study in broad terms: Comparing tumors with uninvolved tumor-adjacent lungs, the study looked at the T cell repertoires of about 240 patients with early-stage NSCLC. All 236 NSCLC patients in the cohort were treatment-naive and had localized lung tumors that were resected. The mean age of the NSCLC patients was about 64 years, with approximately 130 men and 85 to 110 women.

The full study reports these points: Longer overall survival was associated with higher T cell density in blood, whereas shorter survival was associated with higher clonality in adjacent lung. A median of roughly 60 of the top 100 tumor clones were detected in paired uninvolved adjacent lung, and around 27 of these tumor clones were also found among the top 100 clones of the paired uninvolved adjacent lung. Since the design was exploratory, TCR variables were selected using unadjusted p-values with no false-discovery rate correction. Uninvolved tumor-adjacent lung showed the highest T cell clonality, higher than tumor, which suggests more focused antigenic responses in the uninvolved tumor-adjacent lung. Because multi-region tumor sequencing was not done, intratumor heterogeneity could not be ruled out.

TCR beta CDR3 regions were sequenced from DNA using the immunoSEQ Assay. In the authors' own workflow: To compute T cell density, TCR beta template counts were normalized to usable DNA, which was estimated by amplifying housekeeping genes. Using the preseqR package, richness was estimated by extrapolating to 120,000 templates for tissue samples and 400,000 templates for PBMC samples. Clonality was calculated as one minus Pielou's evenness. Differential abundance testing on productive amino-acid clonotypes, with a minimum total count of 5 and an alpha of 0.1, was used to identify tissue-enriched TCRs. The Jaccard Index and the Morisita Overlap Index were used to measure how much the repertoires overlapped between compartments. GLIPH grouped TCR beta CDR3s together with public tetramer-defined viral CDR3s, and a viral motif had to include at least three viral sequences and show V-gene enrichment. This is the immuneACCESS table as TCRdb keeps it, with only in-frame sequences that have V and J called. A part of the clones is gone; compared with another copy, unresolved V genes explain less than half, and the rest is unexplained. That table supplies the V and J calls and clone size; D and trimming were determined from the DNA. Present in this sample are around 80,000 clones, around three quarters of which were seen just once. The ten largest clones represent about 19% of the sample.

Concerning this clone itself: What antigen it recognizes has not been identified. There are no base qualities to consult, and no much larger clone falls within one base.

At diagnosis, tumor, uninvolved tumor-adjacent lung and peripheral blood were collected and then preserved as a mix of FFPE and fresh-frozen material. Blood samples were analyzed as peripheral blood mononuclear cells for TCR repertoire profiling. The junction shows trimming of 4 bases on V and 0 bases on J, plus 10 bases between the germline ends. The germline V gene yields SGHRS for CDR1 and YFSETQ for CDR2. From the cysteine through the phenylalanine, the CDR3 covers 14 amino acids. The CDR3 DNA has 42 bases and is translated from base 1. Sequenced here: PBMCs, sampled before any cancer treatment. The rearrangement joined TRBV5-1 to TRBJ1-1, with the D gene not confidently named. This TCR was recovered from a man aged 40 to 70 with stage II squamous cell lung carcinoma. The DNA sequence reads TGCGCCAGCAGCCCATTCTATATGAACACTGAAGCTTTCTTT. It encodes CASSPFYMNTEAFF.